This TCR beta chain stems from a study of Ad26.COV2.S vaccination and SARS-CoV-2 variants. The repertoire was sequenced with immunoSEQ multiplex PCR; TCRdb's copy has only in-frame clones and lacks some. The data show 300,000 to 400,000 clones, 92% seen once. In this sample, this clone turned up a few times. This receptor was obtained from a human donor who had recovered from COVID-19. Sequencing was performed on peripheral blood, taken after recovery from COVID-19.

In DNA, the CDR3 is TGTGCCAGCAGCTTAGAGGGACTGTCCAATCAGCCCCAGCATTTT. Its protein product is CASSLEGLSNQPQHF. The chain combines TRBV7-6 with TRBJ1-5; TRBD1 might be the D (5 bases). From germline, CDR1 is SGHVS and CDR2 FNYEAQ. The V end was cut by 1 base, the J end by 3 bases, with 10 bases between. The CDR3 spans 15 residues.